The 17 T cell receptor beta chains presented below share a single source sample, sequenced in a study of a mutant IDH1 vaccine in newly diagnosed glioma (dated by TCRdb to about 2021). No antigens are known for them. Receptor libraries were prepared by the immunoSEQ multiplex PCR assay. Held by TCRdb, this immuneACCESS table contains in-frame sequences only and omits some clones. Under half of the omission traces to an unresolved V gene where checked; the cause of the rest is unknown. The sample records approximately 31,000 clones, approximately 80% of which are singletons. Over 6% of the sample is taken by the ten largest. Interpreted using the paper, the time point label stands for: week 35, safety follow-up. Every vaccine dose consisted of 300 ug of a 20-mer mutant IDH1 peptide in Montanide, administered subcutaneously together with topical imiquimod. Sample: PBMCs, taken from a glioma patient whose treatment included an IDH1 peptide vaccine. The receptors come from a woman aged 18-29 years with glioma.

This sequence joins TRBV10-3 and TRBJ2-5, with 7 nucleotides matching TRBD1. Germline trimming cut 6 bases from V and 1 base from J; bases unmatched to any gene: 5. The germline V gene encodes CDR1 ENHRY and CDR2 SYGVKD. The CDR3 has 14 residues. The CDR3 nucleotides read TGTGCCATCAGCCGGGACAGCACCCAAGAGACCCAGTACTTC. This codes for CAISRDSTQETQYF.

This clone was picked up one time. The rearrangement links TRBV19 to TRBJ2-1, with a tentative D call TRBD1 (6 bases). CDR3 length: 14 amino acids. The germline V gene encodes CDR1 LNHDA and CDR2 SQIVND (reference sequence). V lost 3 bases, J lost 10 bases, and 16 bases lay in between. The CDR3, as DNA: TGTGCCAGTAGTATCTTAGACCGGGACACCGAGCAGTTCTTC. Translation gives CASSILDRDTEQFF.

This chain joins TRBV6-6 and TRBJ1-6, with unresolved D. The CDR3 length is 15 residues. V was trimmed by 9 bases and J by 2 bases, leaving 14 bases between them. The germline gives CDR1 MNHNY, CDR2 SVGAGI (reference sequence). The DNA for the CDR3 is TGTGCCAGTGCGTCGGGAGGGACCTATAATTCACCCCTCCACTTT. Translation: CASASGGTYNSPLHF.

The sample holds a few counts of this clone. The chain links TRBV18 to TRBJ1-4; unclear D gene. Germline CDR1 and CDR2: KGHSH and LQKENI. V lost 2 bases to trimming and J lost 6 bases, with 4 bases between them. The CDR3 has 12 residues. The CDR3 bases are TGTGCCAGCTCACCAGACTATGAAAAACTGTTTTTT. Amino acids: CASSPDYEKLFF.

This clone turned up a few times. CDR3 nucleotides: TGCGCCAGCAGCCAGAGATTCGAGGGGGAGACCTACGAGCAGTACTTC. This encodes CASSQRFEGETYEQYF. The rearrangement links TRBV4-3 to TRBJ2-7, with D possibly being TRBD1 (6 bases). This CDR3 has 16 residues. V lost 3 bases and J 2 bases, leaving 17 bases between the germline ends. Germline CDR1 and CDR2: LGHNA and YSLEER.

CDR3 DNA: TGTGCCAGCTCACCAGGTGGAGTGAGTCAGCCCCAGCATTTT. Its translation: CASSPGGVSQPQHF. V is TRBV18 and J is TRBJ1-5; D uncertain. Trimming pared 2 bases from V and 6 bases from J, leaving 11 bases between. The germline V gene encodes CDR1 KGHSH and CDR2 LQKENI. This CDR3 comprises 14 residues.

This chain links TRBV7-2 with TRBJ2-3, with 8 positions matching TRBD1. The CDR3 sequence is 12 residues long. V shed 5 bases, J shed 11 bases, and the junction held 6 bases outside the gene matches. Germline CDR1 and CDR2: SGHTA and FQGNSA. The CDR3 DNA is TGTGCCAGCAGCCCGCGGACAGGGAAGCAGTATTTT. Its translation is CASSPRTGKQYF.

The rearrangement links TRBV5-6 to TRBJ2-6; 9 nucleotides match TRBD1. The germline V gene has CDR1 SGHDT and CDR2 YYEEEE. V was clipped by 6 bases and J by 0 bases; unmatched bases: 7. CDR3 length: 17 amino acids. The CDR3 here is CASNPGTGSSGANVLTF. The CDR3 DNA reads TGTGCCAGCAACCCCGGGACAGGGAGCTCTGGGGCCAACGTCCTGACTTTC.

This clone was recorded only once. The rearrangement links TRBV6-6 to TRBJ2-2; D ambiguous. CDR1 is MNHNY, CDR2 SVGAGI, per germline (reference sequence). The germline V and J ends were trimmed by 7 bases and 5 bases, with 5 bases remaining between them. The CDR3 totals 11 residues. The CDR3 here is CASMGTGELFF. The CDR3, as DNA: TGTGCCAGCATGGGAACCGGGGAGCTGTTTTTT.

V is TRBV18 and J is TRBJ1-4, with D perhaps matching TRBD1 (5 bases). Germline-derived CDR1 and CDR2 are KGHSH and LQKENI. Trimming removed 3 bases at V and 4 bases at J, with 21 bases between. CDR3 length equals 18 residues. CDR3 loop: CASSPLRPGTDFNEKLFF. In DNA, the CDR3 is TGTGCCAGCTCACCGCTAAGACCGGGGACGGATTTTAATGAAAAACTGTTTTTT.

The chain uses TRBV5-1 and TRBJ2-3; 7 positions match TRBD2. The ends lost 7 bases at V and 0 bases at J; junction bases unmatched: 5. The CDR3 covers 14 residues. Germline assignment: CDR1 SGHRS and CDR2 YFSETQ. The CDR3 coding sequence is TGCGCCAGCCACCGGGACTATAGCACAGATACGCAGTATTTT. It encodes CASHRDYSTDTQYF. Drawing the rest from reference TRBV5-1 and TRBJ2-3, the complete variable domain is KAGVTQTPRYLIKTRGQQVTLSCSPISGHRSVSWYQQTPGQGLQFLFEYFSETQRNKGNFPGRFSGRQFSNSRSEMNVSTLELGDSALYLCASHRDYSTDTQYFGPGTRLTVL.

There are a few counts of this clone. The chain carries TRBV10-3 and TRBJ1-1; unclear D gene. From germline, CDR1 is ENHRY and CDR2 SYGVKD. CDR3 size: 16 residues. Trimming left V 5 bases short and J 1 base short, with 17 bases between. CDR3 loop: CAISPMGRGPNTEAFF. As DNA, the CDR3 is TGTGCCATCAGTCCAATGGGTCGGGGTCCGAACACTGAAGCTTTCTTT.

The chain couples TRBV5-1 to TRBJ1-1; D ambiguous. Deletions cut 0 bases from V and 4 bases from J, with 10 bases between. The CDR3 sequence is 14 residues long. Germline lookup yields CDR1 SGHRS and CDR2 YFSETQ. CDR3 nucleotide sequence: TGCGCCAGCAGCTTGGAAGTCCGGGGCACTGAAGCTTTCTTT. Translation gives CASSLEVRGTEAFF.

The chain uses TRBV10-3 and TRBJ2-7; the D call may be TRBD1 or TRBD2 (5 bases each). Germline V gene data show CDR1 as ENHRY and CDR2 as SYGVKD. V lost 4 bases to trimming and J lost 0 bases, with 19 bases between them. The CDR3 totals 17 residues. In DNA form, the CDR3 reads TGTGCCATCAGTGTTGCTCCTGGGACCGCTATCTCCTACGAGCAGTACTTC. Encoded protein: CAISVAPGTAISYEQYF.

V usage is TRBV5-1 and J usage is TRBJ1-2; D remains ambiguous. Germline CDR1 is SGHRS and CDR2 is YFSETQ. Trimming took 3 bases from V and 2 from J, leaving 17 bases between them. The CDR3 sequence is 16 residues long. The CDR3 DNA is TGCGCCAGCAGCTACGGACGTCTTTCGCTCAACTATGGCTACACCTTC. Its protein is CASSYGRLSLNYGYTF.

V and J are TRBV30 and TRBJ1-1, with D unresolved. V was shortened by 0 bases and J by 0 bases, with 5 bases between the two germline ends. CDR3 length equals 13 residues. Germline V gene data show CDR1 as GTSNPN and CDR2 as SVGIG (reference sequence). The CDR3 reads CAWSVHLNTEAFF. DNA of the CDR3: TGTGCCTGGAGTGTACACTTGAACACTGAAGCTTTCTTT. The whole variable domain, filled in from reference TRBV30 and TRBJ1-1, reads SQTIHQWPATLVQPVGSPLSLECTVEGTSNPNLYWYRQAAGRGLQLLFYSVGIGQISSEVPQNLSASRPQDRQFILSSKKLLLSDSGFYLCAWSVHLNTEAFFGQGTRLTVV.

The V gene is TRBV6-6, the J gene TRBJ2-5; D unclear. Germline lookup yields CDR1 MNHNY and CDR2 SVGAGI (reference sequence). This CDR3 has 11 amino acids. The V end lost 2 bases, the J end lost 5 bases, and 3 bases lay between the germline ends. CDR3 residues: CASSYKETQYF. CDR3 DNA: TGTGCCAGCAGTTACAAGGAGACCCAGTACTTC.